A single TCR beta chain is shown here with its context. Its specific antigen is unknown. It has no much larger one-base neighbor in the sample; base qualities were not kept. The data are from a study of naive CD8 T cells in extremely preterm neonates (dated by TCRdb to about 2017). Broadly, across the study: An age range of 25-50 years is given for the adult participants in the abstract, whereas a range of 20-50 years is given in the methods. TCRbeta CDR3 repertoires of sorted naive CD8+ T cells were compared across four age groups: extremely preterm neonates, term neonates, young children and adults. Here is what the overall study found, with its caveats: Prospective longitudinal studies of preterm and term neonates were called for by the authors so that T cell development could be tracked within individuals. Compared with the older groups, preterm CDR3s were shorter and closer to germline, carrying fewer N additions and showing less junctional trimming. Preterm neonates showed significantly lower iChao1 richness than every other age group (p < 0.05) along with an even clone distribution, indicating a less rich repertoire. The proportion of shared CDR3 nucleotide sequences was higher in preterm neonates (around 2.7%) than in term neonates (around 0.4%), young children (around 0.03%) and adults (around 0.01%). Among the limitations the authors pointed out were a small sample size and productive template counts that varied across preterm samples.

The peripheral blood donors were five healthy children aged roughly 16-60 months who were having elective routine surgery, plus five healthy nonsmoking adults. Healthy nonsmokers aged roughly 18-55 years, with a median age of approximately 42 years, were used as adult controls. A FACSAria III cell sorter was used to sort live, Annexin V-negative naive CD8+ T cells (CD3+CD8+CD45RA+CCR7+). Per sample, between roughly 18,000 and 100,000 naive CD8+ T cells were obtained by sorting. Ficoll-Paque density gradient centrifugation of diluted blood was used to isolate mononuclear cells. Before sorting, mononuclear cells were cryopreserved in roughly 10% DMSO plus 90% FBS and kept long term at -150 degrees C. Thawed cells were stained with Annexin V and antibodies against CD3, CD8, CCR7 and CD45RA. The DNeasy Blood and Tissue Kit was used to extract genomic DNA from sorted cell pellets that had been snap-frozen.

TCRbeta CDR3 regions were amplified from genomic DNA by a two-step, bias-controlled multiplex PCR. Primers specific for every TRBV and TRBJ gene segment were included in the multiplex PCR. The immunoSEQ Assay was used to generate the TCRbeta repertoire data. Under the source paper's analysis protocol: To merge closely related sequences, reads went through filtering and clustering using a relative-frequency ratio and a modified nearest-neighbor algorithm. IMGT annotation was the basis for assigning V, D and J genes to CDR3 sequences. Template counts were quantified against synthetic TCR CDR3 analog sequences and normalized for PCR amplification bias. Analyses were restricted to unique productive sequences, meaning in-frame CDR3 sequences without stop codons. The immunoSEQ Analyzer software was used to calculate clonality, defined as 1 minus Pielou's evenness, and iChao1 richness. JMP was used for statistical testing, with Student's t-test or a non-parametric test applied depending on Shapiro-Wilk normality results. TCRdb obtained this table from immuneACCESS and retained in-frame rearrangements with V and J assigned. These tables miss some clones; where compared with another copy, unresolved V genes account for less than half of the shortfall, and the remainder is unexplained. The V and J calls and clone size come from that table; D and trimming were worked out from the DNA. Within this sample are 7,000 to 9,000 clones, with 95% to 98% of them counted one time only. 0.36% of the sample goes to the ten largest clones.

Compared with germline, V lacks 2 bases and J lacks 5 bases; bases without a gene match: 7. CDR1 and CDR2 are read off the germline V gene (reference sequence) as SGHNT and YYREEE. Counted from cysteine to phenylalanine, this CDR3 has 16 amino acids. Just CDR3 DNA is preserved here, 48 bases in frame from base 1. The sequence joins TRBV5-4 to TRBJ2-3; 11 junctional bases match TRBD1. The sequencing input was naive CD8+ T cells from blood. The receptor was derived from a human donor in good health. The DNA sequence follows: TGTGCCAGCAGCTTCCGGGGACAGGGGGTAAAAGATACGCAGTATTTT. It translates as CASSFRGQGVKDTQYF.